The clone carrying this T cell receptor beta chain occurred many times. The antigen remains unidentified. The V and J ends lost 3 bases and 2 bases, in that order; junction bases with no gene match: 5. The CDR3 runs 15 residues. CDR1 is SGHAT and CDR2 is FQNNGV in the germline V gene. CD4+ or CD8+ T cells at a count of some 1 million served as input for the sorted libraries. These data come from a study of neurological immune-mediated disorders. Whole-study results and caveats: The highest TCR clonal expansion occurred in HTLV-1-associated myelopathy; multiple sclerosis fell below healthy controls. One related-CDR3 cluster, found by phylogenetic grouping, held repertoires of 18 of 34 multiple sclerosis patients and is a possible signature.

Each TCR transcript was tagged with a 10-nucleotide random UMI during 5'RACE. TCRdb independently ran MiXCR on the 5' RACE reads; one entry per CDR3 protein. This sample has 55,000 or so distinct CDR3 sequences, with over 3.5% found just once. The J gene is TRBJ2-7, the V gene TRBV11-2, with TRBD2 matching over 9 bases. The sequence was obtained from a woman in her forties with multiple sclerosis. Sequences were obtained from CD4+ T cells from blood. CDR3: CASSFGLALTYEQYF. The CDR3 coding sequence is TGTGCCAGCAGCTTCGGACTAGCGCTAACCTACGAGCAGTACTTC.